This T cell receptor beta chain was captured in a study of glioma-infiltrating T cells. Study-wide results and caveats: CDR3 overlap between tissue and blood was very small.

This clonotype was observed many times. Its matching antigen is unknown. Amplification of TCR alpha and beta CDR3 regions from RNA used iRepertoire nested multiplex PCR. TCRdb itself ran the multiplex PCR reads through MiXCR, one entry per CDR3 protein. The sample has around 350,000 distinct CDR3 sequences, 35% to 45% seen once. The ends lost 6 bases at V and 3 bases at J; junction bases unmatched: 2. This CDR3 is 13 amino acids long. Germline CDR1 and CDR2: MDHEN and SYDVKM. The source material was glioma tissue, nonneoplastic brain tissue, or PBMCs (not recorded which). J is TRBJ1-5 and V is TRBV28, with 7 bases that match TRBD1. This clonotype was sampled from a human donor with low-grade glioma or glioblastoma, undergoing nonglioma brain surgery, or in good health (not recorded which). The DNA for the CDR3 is TGTGCCAGCAGGGGACAGTTCAATCAGCCCCAGCATTTT. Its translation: CASRGQFNQPQHF.